This T cell receptor beta chain was identified in a study of blood T cell repertoires in COVID-19. Study-level background: Samples representing acute and convalescent COVID-19 were sourced from the United States, Italy and Spain. T cells, B-cell-depleted T cells, or PBMCs supplied cDNA or gDNA.

As handled by the study authors: Amplifying reference gene primers gave estimates of nucleated cell counts. TCRdb keeps only in-frame clones here, not all; method: immunoSEQ multiplex PCR. V, J and clone size derive from that table, while D and trimming were established from the DNA sequence. The data show some 42,000 clones, 70% to 80% seen once. This clone was counted a single time. The CDR3 extends over 13 amino acids. Per germline, CDR1 ENHRY and CDR2 SYGVKD. The V gene lost 8 bases and the J gene lost 0 bases, with 10 bases spanning the gap. Sample: peripheral blood. This receptor was obtained from a woman between 65 and 79 years old with acute or convalescent COVID-19. The rearrangement uses TRBV10-3 and TRBJ1-1; D not resolved. As DNA, the CDR3 is TGTGCCATCGCCATCGAGATGAACACTGAAGCTTTCTTT. This encodes CAIAIEMNTEAFF.